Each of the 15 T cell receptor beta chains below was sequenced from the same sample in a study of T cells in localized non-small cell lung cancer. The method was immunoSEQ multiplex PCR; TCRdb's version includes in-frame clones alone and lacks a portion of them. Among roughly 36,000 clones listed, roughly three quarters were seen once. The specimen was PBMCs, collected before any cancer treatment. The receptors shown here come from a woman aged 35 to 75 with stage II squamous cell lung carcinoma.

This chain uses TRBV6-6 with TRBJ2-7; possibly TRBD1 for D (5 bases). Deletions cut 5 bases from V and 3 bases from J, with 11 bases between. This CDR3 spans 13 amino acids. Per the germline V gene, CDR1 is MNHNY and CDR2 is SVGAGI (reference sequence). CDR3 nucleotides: TGTGCCAGCAGTCCCGACAGTCGCTACGAGCAGTACTTC. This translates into CASSPDSRYEQYF.

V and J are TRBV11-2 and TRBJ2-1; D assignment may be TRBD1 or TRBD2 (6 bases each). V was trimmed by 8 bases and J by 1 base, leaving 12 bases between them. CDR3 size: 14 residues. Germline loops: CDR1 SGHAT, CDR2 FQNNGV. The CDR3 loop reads CASLRGTSYNEQFF. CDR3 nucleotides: TGTGCCAGCTTACGGGGGACATCCTACAATGAGCAGTTCTTC.

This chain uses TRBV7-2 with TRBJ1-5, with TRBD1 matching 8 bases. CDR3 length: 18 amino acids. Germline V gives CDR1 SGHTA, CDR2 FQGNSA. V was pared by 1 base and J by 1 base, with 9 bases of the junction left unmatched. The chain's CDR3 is CASSLGGLTGASNQPQHF. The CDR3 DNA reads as TGTGCCAGCAGCTTAGGAGGGTTGACAGGGGCGAGCAATCAGCCCCAGCATTTT.

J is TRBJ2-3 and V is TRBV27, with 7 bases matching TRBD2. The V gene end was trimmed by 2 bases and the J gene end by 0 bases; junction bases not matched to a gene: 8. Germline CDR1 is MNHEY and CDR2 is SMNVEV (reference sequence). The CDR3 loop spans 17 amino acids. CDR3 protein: CASSLRASGTSTDTQYF. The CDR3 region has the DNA TGTGCCAGCAGTTTAAGGGCGAGCGGGACTAGCACAGATACGCAGTATTTT.

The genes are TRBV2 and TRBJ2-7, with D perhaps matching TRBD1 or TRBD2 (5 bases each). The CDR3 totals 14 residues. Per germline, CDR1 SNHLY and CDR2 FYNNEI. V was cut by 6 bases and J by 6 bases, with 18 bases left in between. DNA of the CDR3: TGTGCCAGCAGCACCCTACTGGGGGTTCGCGAGCAGTACTTC. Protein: CASSTLLGVREQYF.

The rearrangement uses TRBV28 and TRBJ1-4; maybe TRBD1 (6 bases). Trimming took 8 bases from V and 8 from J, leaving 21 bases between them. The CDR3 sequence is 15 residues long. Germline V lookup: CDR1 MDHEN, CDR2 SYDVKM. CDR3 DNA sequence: TGTGCCAGCCGAAGGGGTGGCAGGCAGGGGGAAAAACTGTTTTTT. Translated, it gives CASRRGGRQGEKLFF.

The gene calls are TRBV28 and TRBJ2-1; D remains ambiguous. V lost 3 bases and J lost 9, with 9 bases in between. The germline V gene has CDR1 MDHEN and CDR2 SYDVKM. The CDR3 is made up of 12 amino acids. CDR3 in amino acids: CASSFNLGEQFF. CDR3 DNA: TGTGCCAGCAGTTTTAATCTCGGTGAGCAGTTCTTC.

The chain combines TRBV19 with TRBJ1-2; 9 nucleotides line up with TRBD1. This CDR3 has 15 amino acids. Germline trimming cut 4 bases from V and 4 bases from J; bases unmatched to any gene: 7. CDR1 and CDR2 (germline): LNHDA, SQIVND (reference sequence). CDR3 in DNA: TGTGCCAGTAGTACTCCGGGACAGGGCGGCTATGGCTACACCTTC. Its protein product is CASSTPGQGGYGYTF.

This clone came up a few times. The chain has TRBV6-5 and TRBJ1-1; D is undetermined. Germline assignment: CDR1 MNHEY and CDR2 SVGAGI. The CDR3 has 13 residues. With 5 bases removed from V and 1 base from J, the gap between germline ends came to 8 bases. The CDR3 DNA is TGTGCCAGCAGTGAAATCGGGAACACTGAAGCTTTCTTT. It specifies CASSEIGNTEAFF.

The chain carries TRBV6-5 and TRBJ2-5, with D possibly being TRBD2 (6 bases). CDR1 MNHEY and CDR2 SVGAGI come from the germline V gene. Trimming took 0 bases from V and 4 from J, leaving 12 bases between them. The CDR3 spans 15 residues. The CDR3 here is CASSYSGGFVETQYF. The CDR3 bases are TGTGCCAGCAGTTACTCGGGAGGCTTTGTAGAGACCCAGTACTTC.

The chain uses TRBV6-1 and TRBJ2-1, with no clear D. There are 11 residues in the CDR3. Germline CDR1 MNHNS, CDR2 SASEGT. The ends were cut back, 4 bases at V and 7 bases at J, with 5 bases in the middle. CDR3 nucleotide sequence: TGTGCCAGCAGTGGGCCGAATGAGCAGTTCTTC. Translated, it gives CASSGPNEQFF.

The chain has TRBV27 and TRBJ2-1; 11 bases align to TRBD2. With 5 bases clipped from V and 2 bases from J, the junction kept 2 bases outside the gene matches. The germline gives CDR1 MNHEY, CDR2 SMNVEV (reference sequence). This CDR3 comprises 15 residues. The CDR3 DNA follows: TGTGCCAGCAGTCCGGGACTAGCGGCCTACAATGAGCAGTTCTTC. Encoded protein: CASSPGLAAYNEQFF.

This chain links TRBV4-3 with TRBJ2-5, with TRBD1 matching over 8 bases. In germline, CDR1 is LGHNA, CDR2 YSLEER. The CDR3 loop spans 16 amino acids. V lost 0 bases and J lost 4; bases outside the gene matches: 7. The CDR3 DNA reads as TGCGCCAGCAGCCAAGAAAGGGGGACAGGACTAGAGACCCAGTACTTC. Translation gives CASSQERGTGLETQYF.

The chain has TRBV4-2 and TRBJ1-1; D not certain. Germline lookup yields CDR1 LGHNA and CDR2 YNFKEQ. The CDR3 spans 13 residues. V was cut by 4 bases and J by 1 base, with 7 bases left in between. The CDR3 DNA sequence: TGTGCCAGCAGCCTCCCCTCGAACACTGAAGCTTTCTTT. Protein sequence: CASSLPSNTEAFF.

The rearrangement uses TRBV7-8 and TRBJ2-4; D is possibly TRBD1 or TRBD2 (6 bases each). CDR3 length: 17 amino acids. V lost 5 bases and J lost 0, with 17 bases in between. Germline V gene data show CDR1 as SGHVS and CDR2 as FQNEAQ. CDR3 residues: CASSRGQIGLAKNIQYF. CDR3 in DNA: TGTGCCAGCAGCCGGGGGCAAATCGGTTTAGCCAAAAACATTCAGTACTTC.